This TCR beta chain was obtained from a study of blood T cell repertoires in COVID-19 (TCRdb year 2020). Background on the whole study: The collaborator samples originated in the United States, Italy and Spain and spanned the acute and convalescent phases of COVID-19. The material from the prospective study consisted of cDNA or gDNA derived from T cells, B-cell-depleted T cells, or PBMCs. Subjects who had been exposed to COVID-19, were actively infected with it, or had recovered from it provided the deeply sampled blood TCRbeta repertoires that made up the dataset. A freely available public database, intended as a resource for researchers studying the immune response to SARS-CoV-2, is where the repertoires were released. The samples were drawn from two sources: the first 160 participants of the ongoing ImmuneRACE study, and 1,000 to 1,500 subjects contributed by 6 global collaborators. Nearly every sample came with metadata listing a de-identified subject ID, COVID-19 status, age in years and sex. HLA class I and class II types, where available, came from metadata supplied by the sample provider rather than from assay-based typing. Study-wide findings and limitations: Clinical and demographic metadata were provided uncurated, with the amount varying by source and participant.

The germline V gene supplies CDR1 SNHLY and CDR2 FYNNEI. The CDR3 covers 16 residues, taking in both the cysteine and the phenylalanine. The sequence is cut down to CDR3 DNA, 48 bases in frame from base 1. Trimming at the junction amounts to 3 bases on V and 6 bases on J, and the germline ends lie 17 bases apart. In regard to this clone: There is no known antigen for this receptor. Base qualities were left out, and no much larger clone turns up one base away.

TCRbeta CDR3 regions were amplified from genomic DNA using the immunoSEQ Assay, a bias-controlled multiplex PCR. The study's processing was this. The number of nucleated cells in each sample was estimated by amplification of reference gene primers within the assay. To quantify the absolute abundance of each unique TCRbeta CDR3 rearrangement, sequence reads were collapsed and filtered. For each sample, productive Simpson clonality was calculated by taking the square root of Simpson's diversity index across productive rearrangements. This is the immuneACCESS table as TCRdb keeps it, with only in-frame sequences that have V and J called. A part of the clones is gone; compared with another copy, unresolved V genes explain less than half, and the rest is unexplained. V, J and clone size derive from that table, while D and trimming were established from the DNA sequence. This sample holds about 300,000 clones; around 90% were observed only once. Jointly, the top ten make up approximately 2% of the sample.

Collaborating institutions collected whole blood in K2EDTA tubes following their own protocols. Collaborator samples were shipped for TCRbeta analysis as frozen whole blood, isolated PBMCs, or DNA extracted from either sample type. The TCR was taken from a man younger than 35 with active or convalescent COVID-19. Input material: peripheral blood. The chain links TRBV2 with TRBJ2-2; a tentative D call is TRBD2 (5 bases match). The DNA sequence is given as TGTGCCAGCAGTGACGGGCGGTGGGAGTCCGCCGGGGAGCTGTTTTTT. The encoded protein is CASSDGRWESAGELFF.